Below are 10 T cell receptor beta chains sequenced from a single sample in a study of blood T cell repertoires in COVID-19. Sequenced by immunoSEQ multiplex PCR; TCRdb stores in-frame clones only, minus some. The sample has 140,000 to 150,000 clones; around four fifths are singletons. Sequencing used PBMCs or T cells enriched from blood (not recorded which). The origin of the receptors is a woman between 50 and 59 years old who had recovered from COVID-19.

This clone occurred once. This CDR3 reads CASSFPARAGNTIYF. The CDR3 DNA is TGTGCCTCCTCATTCCCGGCCAGGGCTGGAAACACCATATATTTT. The rearrangement joins TRBV6-5 to TRBJ1-3, with D possibly TRBD1 on 5 matching bases. This CDR3 comprises 15 residues. V was clipped by 11 bases and J by 2 bases, with 19 bases between them. Germline V CDR1 and CDR2: MNHEY, SVGAGI.

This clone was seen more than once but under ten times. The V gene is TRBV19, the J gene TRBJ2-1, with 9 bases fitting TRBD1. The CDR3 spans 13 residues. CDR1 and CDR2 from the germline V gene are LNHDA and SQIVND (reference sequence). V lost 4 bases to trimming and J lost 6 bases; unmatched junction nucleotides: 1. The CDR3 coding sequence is TGTGCCAGTAGTAGGGACAGGGTCAATGAGCAGTTCTTC. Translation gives CASSRDRVNEQFF.

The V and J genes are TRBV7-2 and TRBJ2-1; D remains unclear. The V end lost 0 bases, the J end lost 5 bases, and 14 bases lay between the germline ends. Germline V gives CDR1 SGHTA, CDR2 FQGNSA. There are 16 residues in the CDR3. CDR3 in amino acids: CASSLALLRPHNEQFF. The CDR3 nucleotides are TGTGCCAGCAGCTTAGCGCTACTTCGCCCTCACAATGAGCAGTTCTTC.

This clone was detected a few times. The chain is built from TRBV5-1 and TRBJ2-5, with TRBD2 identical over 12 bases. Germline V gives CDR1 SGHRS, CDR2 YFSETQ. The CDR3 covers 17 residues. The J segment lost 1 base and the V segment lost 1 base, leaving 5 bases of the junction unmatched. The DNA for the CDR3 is TGCGCCAGCAGCTTGTCTGGACTAGCGGGGCTCCAAGAGACCCAGTACTTC. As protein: CASSLSGLAGLQETQYF.

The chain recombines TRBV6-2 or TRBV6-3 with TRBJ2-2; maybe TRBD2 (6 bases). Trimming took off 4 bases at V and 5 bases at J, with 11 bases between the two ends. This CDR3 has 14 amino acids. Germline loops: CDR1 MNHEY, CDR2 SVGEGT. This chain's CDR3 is CASSFRLGTGELFF. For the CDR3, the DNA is TGTGCCAGCAGTTTCCGACTAGGAACCGGGGAGCTGTTTTTT.

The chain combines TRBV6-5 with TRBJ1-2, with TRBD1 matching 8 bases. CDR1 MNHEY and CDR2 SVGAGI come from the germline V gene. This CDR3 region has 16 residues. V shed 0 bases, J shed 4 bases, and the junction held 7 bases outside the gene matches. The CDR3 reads CASSYSAGGFSYGYTF. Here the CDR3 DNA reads TGTGCCAGCAGTTACTCGGCAGGGGGCTTTTCCTATGGCTACACCTTC.

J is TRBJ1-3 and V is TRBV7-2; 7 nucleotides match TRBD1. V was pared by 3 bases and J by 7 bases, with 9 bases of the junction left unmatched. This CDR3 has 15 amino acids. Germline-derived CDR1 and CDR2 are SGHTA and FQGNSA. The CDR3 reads CASSFQNRGGNTIYF. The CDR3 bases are TGTGCCAGCAGCTTTCAAAACAGGGGAGGTAACACCATATATTTT.

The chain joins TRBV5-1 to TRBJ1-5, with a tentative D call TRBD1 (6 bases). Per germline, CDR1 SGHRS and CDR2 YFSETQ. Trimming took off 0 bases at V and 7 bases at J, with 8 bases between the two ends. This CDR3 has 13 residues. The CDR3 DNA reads TGCGCCAGCAGCTTGGGGACAGAACAGCCCCAGCATTTT. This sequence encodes CASSLGTEQPQHF.

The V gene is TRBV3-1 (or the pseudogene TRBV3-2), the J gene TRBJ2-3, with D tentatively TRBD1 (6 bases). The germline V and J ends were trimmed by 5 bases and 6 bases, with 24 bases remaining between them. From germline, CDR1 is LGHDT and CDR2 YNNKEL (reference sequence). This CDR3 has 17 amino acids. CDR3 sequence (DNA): TGTGCCAGCAGCAAACGGACAGTAACACAGCCGAGGGATACGCAGTATTTT. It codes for CASSKRTVTQPRDTQYF.

The CDR3 DNA sequence: TGTGCCAGCAGCTTTACCGACAGGGCGGACACTGAAGCTTTCTTT. Translating gives CASSFTDRADTEAFF. The chain recombines TRBV9 with TRBJ1-1; 7 bases match TRBD1. The V gene's germline CDR1 is SGDLS and CDR2 YYNGEE. Trimming at V came to 4 bases and at J to 3 bases, leaving 9 bases not matched to a gene. The CDR3 has 15 residues.